This T cell receptor beta chain appears in the sequencing data of a study of identifying expanded T cells in peripheral blood. Regarding this clone: The target antigen is unknown.

Sequenced by immunoSEQ multiplex PCR; TCRdb stores in-frame clones only, minus some. The table shows 90,000 to 100,000 clones, with approximately 86% occurring only once. Study findings and constraints: Variance in clone template counts between approximately 2-week samples significantly increased with total template count across all healthy donors. Differentially abundant clones: around 1.2 between replicates, about 16 at 2 to 3 weeks, 19 to 20 at four.

CDR3 length: 11 residues. Trimming took off 2 bases at V and 7 bases at J, with 8 bases between the two ends. CDR1 is GTSNPN and CDR2 is SVGIG in the germline V gene (reference sequence). The chain links TRBV30 to TRBJ1-1; tentative D call: TRBD1 (5 bases). This TCR was recovered from a person aged 18 to 70 in good health. The sequencing sample was made of blood. The CDR3 nucleotides are TGTGCCTGGAGTAGCGGGGGTGAAGCTTTCTTT. Translated, it gives CAWSSGGEAFF.